These T cell receptor beta chains were read from a single sample in a study of identical twins. Each CDR3 protein is one row after TCRdb ran MiXCR on the 5' RACE reads. The sample records around 960,000 distinct CDR3 sequences, approximately 13% being singletons. This sample was also put to use in a study of yellow fever vaccine responses in identical twins.

The sample consisted of PBMCs. The receptor source for this set is a young woman in good health. Both conserved end residues are trimmed from each CDR3.

v_call	cdr3_aa
TRBV5-1	ASSLADGGGYEQY
TRBV24-1	ATSCGTTR
TRBV12-3/TRBV12-4	ASSFTGDGYT
TRBV29-1	SVVGFEQF
TRBV20-1	SARDPPYGYT
TRBV7-9	ASNLGWGYNEQF
TRBV4-2	ASSQEVSPREETQY
TRBV12-3/TRBV12-4	ASSFSDGGYTEAF
TRBV18	ASSPGTGANQPQH
TRBV2	ASRSEGEKLF
TRBV13	ASSLAWTGASTDTQY
TRBV2	ASSHRDPKRTEAF
TRBV6-1	ASSRDRASEAF
TRBV12-3/TRBV12-4	ASSFGTPHNYGYT
TRBV2	ASSDQGNQPQH
TRBV5-1	ASRGQGDNSPLH
TRBV7-8	ASSSRRGGIIMNEQF
TRBV5-1	ASSLERDTGELF
TRBV6-1	ASRPGQKQETQY
TRBV4-1	ASSQVLGTPTEAF
TRBV24-1	ATSRGMGYGYT
TRBV28	ASSLPPVQTQY
TRBV29-1	SVVGDEVTEAF
TRBV27	ASSLGQGGSEQY
TRBV20-1	SASQLATAYEQY
TRBV6-6	ASTPLANYGYT
TRBV20-1	SANSPQISSYNEQF
TRBV5-1	ASRSQGSSDTQY